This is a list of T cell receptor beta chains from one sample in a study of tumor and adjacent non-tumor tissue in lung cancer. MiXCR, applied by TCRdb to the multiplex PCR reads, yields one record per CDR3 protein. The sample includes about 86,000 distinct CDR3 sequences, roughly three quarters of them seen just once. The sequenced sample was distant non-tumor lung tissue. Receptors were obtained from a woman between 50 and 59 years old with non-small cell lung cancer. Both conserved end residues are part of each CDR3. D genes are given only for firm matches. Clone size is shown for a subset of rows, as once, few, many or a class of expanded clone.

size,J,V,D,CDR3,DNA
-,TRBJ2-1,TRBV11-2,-,CASGLELSGEQPF,TGTGCCAGCGGCTTAGAGCTGAGCGGTGAGCAGCCCTTC
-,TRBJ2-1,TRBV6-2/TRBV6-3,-,CASPQGGAGLHNEQFF,TGTGCCAGCCCCCAGGGGGGGGCGGGGTTGCACAATGAGCAGTTCTTC
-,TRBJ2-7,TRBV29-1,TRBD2,CSFISGRVMHEQYF,TGCAGCTTCATCAGCGGGAGGGTAATGCACGAGCAGTACTTT
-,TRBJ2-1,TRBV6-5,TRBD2,CASSSESGGPHSEQFF,TGTGCCAGCAGCTCCGAATCGGGAGGGCCGCACAGTGAGCAGTTCTTC
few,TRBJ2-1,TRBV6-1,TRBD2,CTSSEGVAGGNEQFF,TGTACTAGCAGTGAAGGGGTAGCGGGTGGCAATGAGCAGTTCTTC
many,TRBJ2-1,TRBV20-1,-,CSANSWVVDEQFF,TGCAGTGCCAATAGCTGGGTGGTGGATGAGCAGTTCTTC
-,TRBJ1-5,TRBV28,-,CASAPPMGPQHF,TGTGCCAGCGCCCCCCCCATGGGTCCCCAGCATTTT
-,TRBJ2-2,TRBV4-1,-,CASSRQGQGWGPSGELSF,TGCGCCAGCAGCCGCCAAGGTCAAGGTTGGGGGCCAAGCGGGGAGCTGTCTTTT
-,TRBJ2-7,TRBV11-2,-,CASSLESGTEQYF,TGTGCCAGCAGCTTAGAGTCCGGGACCGAGCAGTACTTC
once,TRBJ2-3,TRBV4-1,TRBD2,CASSQAERTRTDTQYF,TGCGCCAGCAGCCAAGCCGAACGGACTAGGACAGATACGCAGTATTTT
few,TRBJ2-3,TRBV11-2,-,CASSLEADTQYF,TGTGCCAGCAGCTTAGAAGCAGATACGCAGTATTTT
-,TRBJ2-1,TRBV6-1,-,CASGEEGLGGTYNELFF,TGTGCCAGCGGTGAAGAGGGACTTGGGGGAACCTACAATGAGCTGTTCTTC
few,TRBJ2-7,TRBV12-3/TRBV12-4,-,CASTPEPGNYEQYF,TGTGCCAGCACCCCGGAACCAGGGAACTACGAGCAGTACTTC
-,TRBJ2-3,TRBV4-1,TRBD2,CTSQTSVAETQYF,TGCACCAGTCAGACTAGCGTCGCAGAAACGCAGTATTTT
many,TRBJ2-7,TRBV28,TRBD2,CASSRQRERSDEQYF,TGTGCCAGCAGTCGTCAGCGGGAGCGGAGCGACGAGCAGTACTTC
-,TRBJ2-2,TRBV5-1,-,CASSLRQTPRELFF,TGCGCCAGCAGCCTCAGACAGACACCCAGGGAGCTGTTTTTT
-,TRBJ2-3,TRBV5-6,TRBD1,CASNLAGQVLDTQYF,TGTGCCAGCAACTTGGCGGGACAGGTGCTGGATACGCAGTATTTT
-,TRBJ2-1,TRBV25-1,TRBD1,CARSEPGQGYNEQFF,TGTGCCAGGAGTGAACCGGGACAGGGTTACAATGAGCAGTTCTTC
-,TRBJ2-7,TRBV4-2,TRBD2,CASSQGTSGEYEHYF,TGTGCCAGCAGCCAGGGGACTAGCGGGGAATATGAGCACTACTTC
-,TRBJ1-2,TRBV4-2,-,CASSQETVSGDLNYGYTF,TGTGCCAGCAGCCAGGAAACGGTCAGTGGTGATCTGAACTATGGCTACACCTTC
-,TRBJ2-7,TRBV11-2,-,CASSLTYNPYEKYF,TGTGCCAGCAGCTTAACCTATAACCCCTACGAGAAGTACTTC
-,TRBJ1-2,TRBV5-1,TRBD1,CASGSGQEFGYTF,TGCGCCAGCGGCTCTGGACAGGAGTTTGGCTACACCTTC
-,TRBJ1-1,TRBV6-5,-,CAYSRGRVYTEAFF,TGTGCCTACAGTAGGGGAAGAGTTTACACTGAAGCTTTCTTT
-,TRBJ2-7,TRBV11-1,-,CASGSRQTSYKQYF,TGTGCCAGCGGCTCTCGACAGACTTCCTACAAACAGTACTTC
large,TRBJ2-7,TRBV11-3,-,CASSPLEGVGCEQYF,TGTGCCAGCAGCCCCCTTGAAGGAGTGGGGTGCGAGCAGTACTTC
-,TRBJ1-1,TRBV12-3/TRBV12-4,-,CASRGGHGGSFF,TGTGCCAGCAGGGGCGGACATGGTGGGTCTTTCTTT
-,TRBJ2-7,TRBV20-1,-,CSVPSSAFSYEQYF,TGCAGTGTTCCGTCCTCAGCCTTTTCCTACGAGCAGTACTTC
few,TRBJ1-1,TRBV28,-,CASSSQTTEAFF,TGTGCCAGCAGTTCCCAGACCACTGAAGCTTTCTTT
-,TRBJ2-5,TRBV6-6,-,CASSYSLSGGGQESQYF,TGTGCCAGCAGTTACTCGCTTTCGGGAGGGGGCCAAGAGAGCCAGTACTTC
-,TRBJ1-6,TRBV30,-,CAARGEYNSPLRF,TGTGCTGCTCGGGGGGAATATAATTCGCCCCTCCGCTTT
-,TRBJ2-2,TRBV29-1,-,CGVRTGYHWELFF,TGCGGCGTTAGAACGGGGTACCACTGGGAGCTGTTTTTT